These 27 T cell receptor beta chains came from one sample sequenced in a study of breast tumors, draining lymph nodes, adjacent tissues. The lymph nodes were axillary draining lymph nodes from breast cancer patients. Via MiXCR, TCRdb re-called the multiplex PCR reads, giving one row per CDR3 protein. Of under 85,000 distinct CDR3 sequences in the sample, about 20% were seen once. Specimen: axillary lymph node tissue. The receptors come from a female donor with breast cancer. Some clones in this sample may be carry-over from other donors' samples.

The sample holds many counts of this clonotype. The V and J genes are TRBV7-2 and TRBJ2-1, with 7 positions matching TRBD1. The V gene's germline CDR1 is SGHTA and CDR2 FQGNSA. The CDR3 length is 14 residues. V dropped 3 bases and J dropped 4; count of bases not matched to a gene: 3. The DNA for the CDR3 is TGTGCCAGCAGCTTTATGACAGGGTACAATGAGCAGTTCTTC. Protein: CASSFMTGYNEQFF.

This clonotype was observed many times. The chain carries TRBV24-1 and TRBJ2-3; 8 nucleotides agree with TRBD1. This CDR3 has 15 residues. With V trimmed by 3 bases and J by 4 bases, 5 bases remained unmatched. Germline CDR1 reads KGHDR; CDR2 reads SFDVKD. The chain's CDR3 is CATSDMQTGADTQYF. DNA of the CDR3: TGTGCCACCAGTGATATGCAGACAGGGGCAGATACGCAGTATTTT.

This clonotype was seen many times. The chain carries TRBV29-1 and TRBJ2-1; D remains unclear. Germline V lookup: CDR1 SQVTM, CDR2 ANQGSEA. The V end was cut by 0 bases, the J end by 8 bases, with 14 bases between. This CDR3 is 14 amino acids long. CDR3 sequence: CSVEDEQDGHEQFF. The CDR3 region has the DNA TGCAGCGTTGAAGATGAGCAGGATGGGCATGAGCAGTTCTTC.

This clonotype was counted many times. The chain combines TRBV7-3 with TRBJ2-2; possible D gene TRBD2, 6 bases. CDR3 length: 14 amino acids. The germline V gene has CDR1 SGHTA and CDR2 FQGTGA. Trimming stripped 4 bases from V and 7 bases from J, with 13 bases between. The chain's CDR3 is CASSSGERIGELFF. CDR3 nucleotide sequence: TGTGCCAGCAGCTCGGGGGAGCGAATCGGGGAGCTGTTTTTT.

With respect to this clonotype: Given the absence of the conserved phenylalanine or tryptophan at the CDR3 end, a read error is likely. CDR3 protein: CASSQGGGGIEQFL. CDR3 in DNA: TGTGCCAGCAGCCAAGGGGGGGGGGGAATTGAGCAGTTCCTC. V gene TRBV4-2 combines with J gene TRBJ2-1; 7 nucleotides match TRBD2. The CDR3 consists of 14 residues. V lost 1 base and J lost 9; bases outside the gene matches: 6. Germline V lookup: CDR1 LGHNA, CDR2 YNFKEQ.

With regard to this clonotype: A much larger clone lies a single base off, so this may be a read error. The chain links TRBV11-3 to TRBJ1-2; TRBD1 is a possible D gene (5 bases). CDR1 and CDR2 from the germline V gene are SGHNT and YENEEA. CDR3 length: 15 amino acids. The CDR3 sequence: CASSPRWGRAYGCTF. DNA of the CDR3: TGTGCCAGCAGCCCGAGATGGGGACGAGCCTATGGCTGCACCTTC.

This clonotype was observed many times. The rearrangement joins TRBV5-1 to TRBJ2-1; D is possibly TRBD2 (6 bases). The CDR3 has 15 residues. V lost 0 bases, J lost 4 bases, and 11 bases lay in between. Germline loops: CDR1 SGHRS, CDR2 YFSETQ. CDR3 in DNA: TGCGCCAGCAGCTTGGCACTAGGAGGGTACAATGAGCAGTTCTTC. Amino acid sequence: CASSLALGGYNEQFF.

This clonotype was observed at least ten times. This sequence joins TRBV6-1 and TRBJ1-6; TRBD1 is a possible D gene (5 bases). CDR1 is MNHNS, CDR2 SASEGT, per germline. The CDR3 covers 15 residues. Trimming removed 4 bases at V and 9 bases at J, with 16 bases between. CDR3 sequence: CASSGRGGGISPLHF. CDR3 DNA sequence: TGTGCCAGCAGTGGAAGGGGAGGAGGAATTTCACCCCTCCACTTT.

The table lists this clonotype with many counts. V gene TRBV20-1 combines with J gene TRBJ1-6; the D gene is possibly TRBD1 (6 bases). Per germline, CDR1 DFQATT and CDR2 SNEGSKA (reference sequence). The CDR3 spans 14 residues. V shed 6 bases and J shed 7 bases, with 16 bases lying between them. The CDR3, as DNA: TGCAGTGCCCAAGGGGCAGGGGTAAATTCACCCCTCCACTTT. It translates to CSAQGAGVNSPLHF.

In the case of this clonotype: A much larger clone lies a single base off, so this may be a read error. The CDR3 is CASSLVHHTGGLFF. In DNA, the CDR3 is TGTGCCAGCAGTTTAGTACACCACACCGGGGGGCTGTTTTTT. The V gene is TRBV12-3 or TRBV12-4, the J gene TRBJ2-2; D perhaps matches TRBD2 (6 bases). The CDR3 covers 14 residues.

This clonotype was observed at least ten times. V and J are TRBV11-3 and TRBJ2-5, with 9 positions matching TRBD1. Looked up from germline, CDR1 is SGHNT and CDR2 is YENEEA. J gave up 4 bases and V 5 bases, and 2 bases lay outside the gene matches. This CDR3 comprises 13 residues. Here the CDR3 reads CASSPGQGETQYF. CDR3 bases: TGTGCCAGCAGCCCGGGACAGGGAGAGACCCAGTACTTC.

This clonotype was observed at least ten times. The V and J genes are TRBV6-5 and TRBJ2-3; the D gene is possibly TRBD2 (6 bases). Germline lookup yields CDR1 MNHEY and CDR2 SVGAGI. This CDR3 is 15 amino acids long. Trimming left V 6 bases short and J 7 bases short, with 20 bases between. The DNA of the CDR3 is TGTGCCAGCAGCAAACCCGATCTAGCGATGAATACGCAGTATTTT. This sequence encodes CASSKPDLAMNTQYF.

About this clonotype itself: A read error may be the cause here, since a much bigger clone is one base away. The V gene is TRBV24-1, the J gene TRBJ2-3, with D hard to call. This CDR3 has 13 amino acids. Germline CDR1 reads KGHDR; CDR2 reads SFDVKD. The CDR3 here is CAASVGSTDTQYF. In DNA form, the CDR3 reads TGTGCCGCCAGTGTAGGCAGCACAGATACGCAGTATTTT.

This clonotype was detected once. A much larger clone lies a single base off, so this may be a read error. The CDR3 reads CASSSDLGGETQYF. In DNA, the CDR3 is TGTGCCAGCAGCTCAGATCTTGGGGGAGAGACCCAGTACTTC. The genes are TRBV11-2 and TRBJ2-5; either TRBD1 or TRBD2 may supply D (5 bases each). This CDR3 has 14 residues. Trimming removed 4 bases at V and 4 bases at J, with 13 bases between. Germline V gives CDR1 SGHAT, CDR2 FQNNGV.

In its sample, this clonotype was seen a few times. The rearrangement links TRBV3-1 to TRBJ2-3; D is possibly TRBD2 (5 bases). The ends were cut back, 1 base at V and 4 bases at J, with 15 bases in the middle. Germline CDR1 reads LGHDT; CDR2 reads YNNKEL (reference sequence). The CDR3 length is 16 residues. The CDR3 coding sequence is TGTGCCAGCAGCCAAGTCACTAGGAGTGGGGCAGATACGCAGTATTTT. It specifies CASSQVTRSGADTQYF.

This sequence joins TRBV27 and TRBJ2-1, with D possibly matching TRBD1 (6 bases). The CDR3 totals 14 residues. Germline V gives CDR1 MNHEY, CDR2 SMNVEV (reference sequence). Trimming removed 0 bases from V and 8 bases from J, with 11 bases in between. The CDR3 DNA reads TGTGCCAGCAGTTTATCGAGACAGGATGATGAGCAGTTCTTC. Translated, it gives CASSLSRQDDEQFF.

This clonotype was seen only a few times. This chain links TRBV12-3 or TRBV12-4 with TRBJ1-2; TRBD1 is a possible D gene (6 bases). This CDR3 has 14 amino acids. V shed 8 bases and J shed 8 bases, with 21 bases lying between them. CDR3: CASWGGLPSGGYTF. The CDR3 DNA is TGTGCCAGCTGGGGGGGGCTCCCCAGTGGGGGCTACACCTTC.

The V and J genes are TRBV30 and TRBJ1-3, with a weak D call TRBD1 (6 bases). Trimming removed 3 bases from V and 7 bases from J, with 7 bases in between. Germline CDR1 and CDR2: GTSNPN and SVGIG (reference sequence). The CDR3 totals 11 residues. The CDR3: CAWSTGNTIYF. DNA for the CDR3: TGTGCCTGGAGCACAGGGAACACCATATATTTT.

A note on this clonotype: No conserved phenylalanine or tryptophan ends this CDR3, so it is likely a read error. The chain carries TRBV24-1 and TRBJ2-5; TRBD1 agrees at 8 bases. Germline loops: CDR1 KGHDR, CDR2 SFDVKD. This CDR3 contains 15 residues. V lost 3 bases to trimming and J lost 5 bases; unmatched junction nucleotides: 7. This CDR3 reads CATSDPSGGRETQYS. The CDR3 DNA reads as TGTGCCACCAGTGATCCTTCAGGGGGCCGGGAGACCCAGTACTCC.

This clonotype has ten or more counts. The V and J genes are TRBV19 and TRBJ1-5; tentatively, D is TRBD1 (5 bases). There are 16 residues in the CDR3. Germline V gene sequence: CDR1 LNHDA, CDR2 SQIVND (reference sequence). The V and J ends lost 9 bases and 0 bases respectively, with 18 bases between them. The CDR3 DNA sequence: TGTGCCAGGGGATTCCCGGGACGGAATAGCAATCAGCCCCAGCATTTT. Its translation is CARGFPGRNSNQPQHF.

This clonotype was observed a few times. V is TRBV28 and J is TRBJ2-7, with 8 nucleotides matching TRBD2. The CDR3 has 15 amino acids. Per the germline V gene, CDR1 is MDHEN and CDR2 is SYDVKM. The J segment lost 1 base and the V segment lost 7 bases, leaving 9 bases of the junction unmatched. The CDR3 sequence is CASMGSGSRSYEQYF. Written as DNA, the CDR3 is TGTGCCAGCATGGGGAGCGGGAGTCGGTCCTACGAGCAGTACTTC.

The CDR3 spells CASIPPGLTKDTQYF. CDR3 bases: TGTGCCAGCATCCCCCCGGGACTGACAAAAGATACGCAGTATTTT. The genes are TRBV28 and TRBJ2-3, with a tentative D call TRBD2 (6 bases). CDR1 MDHEN and CDR2 SYDVKM come from the germline V gene. V lost 7 bases to trimming and J lost 5 bases, with 19 bases between them. CDR3 size: 15 residues.

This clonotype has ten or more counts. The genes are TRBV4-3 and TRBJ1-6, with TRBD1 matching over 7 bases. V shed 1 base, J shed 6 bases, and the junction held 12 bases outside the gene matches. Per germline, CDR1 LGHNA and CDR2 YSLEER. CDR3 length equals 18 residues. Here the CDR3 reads CASSQGGGGGDFNSPLHF. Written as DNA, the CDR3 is TGCGCCAGCAGCCAAGGAGGTGGAGGGGGCGATTTTAATTCACCCCTCCACTTT.

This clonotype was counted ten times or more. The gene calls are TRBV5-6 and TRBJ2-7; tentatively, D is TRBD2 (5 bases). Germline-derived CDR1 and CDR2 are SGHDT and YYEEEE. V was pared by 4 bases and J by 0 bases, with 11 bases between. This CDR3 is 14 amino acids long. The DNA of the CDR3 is TGTGCCAGCAGCCTAGGACTCTCCTCCTACGAGCAGTACTTC. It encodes CASSLGLSSYEQYF.

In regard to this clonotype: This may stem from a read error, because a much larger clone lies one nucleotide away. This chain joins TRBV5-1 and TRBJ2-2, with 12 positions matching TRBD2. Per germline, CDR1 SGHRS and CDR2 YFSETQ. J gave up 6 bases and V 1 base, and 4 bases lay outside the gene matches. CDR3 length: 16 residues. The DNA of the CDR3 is TGCGCCAGCAGCTTGAGAACTAGCGGGAGGCCCGGGGAGCTGTTTTTT. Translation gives CASSLRTSGRPGELFF.

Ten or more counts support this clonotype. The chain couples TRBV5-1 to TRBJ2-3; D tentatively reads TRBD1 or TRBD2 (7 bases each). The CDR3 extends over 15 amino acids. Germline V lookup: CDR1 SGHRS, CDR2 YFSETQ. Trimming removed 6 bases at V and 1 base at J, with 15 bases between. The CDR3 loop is CASTPQGRGTDTQYF. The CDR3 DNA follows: TGCGCCAGCACCCCACAGGGGAGGGGCACAGATACGCAGTATTTT. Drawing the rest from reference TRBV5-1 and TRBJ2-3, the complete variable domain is KAGVTQTPRYLIKTRGQQVTLSCSPISGHRSVSWYQQTPGQGLQFLFEYFSETQRNKGNFPGRFSGRQFSNSRSEMNVSTLELGDSALYLCASTPQGRGTDTQYFGPGTRLTVL.

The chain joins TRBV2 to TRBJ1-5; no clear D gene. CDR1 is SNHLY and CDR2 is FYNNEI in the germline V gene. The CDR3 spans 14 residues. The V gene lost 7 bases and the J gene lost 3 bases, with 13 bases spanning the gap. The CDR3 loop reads CASMATQNNQPQHF. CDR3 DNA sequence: TGTGCCAGCATGGCCACCCAAAACAATCAGCCCCAGCATTTT.